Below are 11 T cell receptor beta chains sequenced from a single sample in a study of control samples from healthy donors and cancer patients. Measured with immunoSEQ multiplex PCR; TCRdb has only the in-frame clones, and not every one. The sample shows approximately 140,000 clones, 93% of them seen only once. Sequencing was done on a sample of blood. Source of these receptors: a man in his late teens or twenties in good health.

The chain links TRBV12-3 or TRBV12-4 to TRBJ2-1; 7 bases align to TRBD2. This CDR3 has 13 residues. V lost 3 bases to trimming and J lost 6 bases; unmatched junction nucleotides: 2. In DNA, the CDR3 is TGTGCCAGCAGTTTGACTAGCTCCAATGAGCAGTTCTTC. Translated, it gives CASSLTSSNEQFF.

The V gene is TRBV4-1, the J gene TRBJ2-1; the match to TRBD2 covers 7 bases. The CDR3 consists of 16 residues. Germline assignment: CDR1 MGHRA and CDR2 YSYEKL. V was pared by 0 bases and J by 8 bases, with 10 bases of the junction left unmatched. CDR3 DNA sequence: TGCGCCAGCAGCCAAGATAAACTAGAGACTAGCTATGAGCAGTTCTTC. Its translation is CASSQDKLETSYEQFF.

The CDR3 is CSALTGTAYEQYF. The CDR3 DNA reads as TGCAGCGCCTTGACAGGGACCGCCTACGAGCAGTACTTC. This sequence joins TRBV29-1 and TRBJ2-7; 7 bases align to TRBD1. This CDR3 has 13 residues. J was trimmed by 2 bases and V by 7 bases; bases with no gene match: 8. Germline V gene sequence: CDR1 SQVTM, CDR2 ANQGSEA.

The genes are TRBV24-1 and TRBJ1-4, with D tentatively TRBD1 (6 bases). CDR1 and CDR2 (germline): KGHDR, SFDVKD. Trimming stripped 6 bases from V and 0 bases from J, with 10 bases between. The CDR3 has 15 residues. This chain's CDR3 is CATSLGGATNEKLFF. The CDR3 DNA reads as TGTGCCACCAGTCTAGGGGGTGCAACTAATGAAAAACTGTTTTTT.

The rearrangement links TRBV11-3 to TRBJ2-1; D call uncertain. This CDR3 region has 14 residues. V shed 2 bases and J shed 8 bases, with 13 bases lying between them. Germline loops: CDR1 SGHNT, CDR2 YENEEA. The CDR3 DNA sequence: TGTGCCAGCAGCTTAATGGCCGAAGTCCATGAGCAGTTCTTC. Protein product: CASSLMAEVHEQFF.

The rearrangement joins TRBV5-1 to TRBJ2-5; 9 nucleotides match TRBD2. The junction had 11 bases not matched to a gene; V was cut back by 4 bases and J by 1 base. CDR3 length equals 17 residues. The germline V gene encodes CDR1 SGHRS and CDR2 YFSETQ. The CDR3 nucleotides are TGCGCCAGCAGCGAACAAGTCCTAGCGGGAACCCAAGAGACCCAGTACTTC. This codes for CASSEQVLAGTQETQYF. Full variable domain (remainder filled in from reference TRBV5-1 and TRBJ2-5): KAGVTQTPRYLIKTRGQQVTLSCSPISGHRSVSWYQQTPGQGLQFLFEYFSETQRNKGNFPGRFSGRQFSNSRSEMNVSTLELGDSALYLCASSEQVLAGTQETQYFGPGTRLLVL.

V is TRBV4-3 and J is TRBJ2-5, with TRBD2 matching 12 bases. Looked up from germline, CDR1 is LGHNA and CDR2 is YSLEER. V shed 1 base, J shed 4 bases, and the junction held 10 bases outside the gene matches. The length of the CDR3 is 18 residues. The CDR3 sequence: CASSQVASALAGGETQYF. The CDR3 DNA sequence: TGCGCCAGCAGCCAAGTGGCCTCGGCACTAGCGGGAGGAGAGACCCAGTACTTC.

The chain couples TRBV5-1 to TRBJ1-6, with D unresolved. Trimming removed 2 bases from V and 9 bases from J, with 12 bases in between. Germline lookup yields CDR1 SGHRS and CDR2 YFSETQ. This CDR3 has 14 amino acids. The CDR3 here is CASSFGPNSSPLHF. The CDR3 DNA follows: TGCGCCAGCAGCTTTGGTCCGAATTCTTCACCCCTCCACTTT. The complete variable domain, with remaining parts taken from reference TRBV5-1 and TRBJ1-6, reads KAGVTQTPRYLIKTRGQQVTLSCSPISGHRSVSWYQQTPGQGLQFLFEYFSETQRNKGNFPGRFSGRQFSNSRSEMNVSTLELGDSALYLCASSFGPNSSPLHFGNGTRLTVT.

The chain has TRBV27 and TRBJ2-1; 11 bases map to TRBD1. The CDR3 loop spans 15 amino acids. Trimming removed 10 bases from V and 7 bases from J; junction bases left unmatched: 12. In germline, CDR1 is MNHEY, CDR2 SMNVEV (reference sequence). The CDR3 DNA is TGTGCCACCTGCCCTAGGACAGGGGGCTGGAATGAGCAGTTCTTC. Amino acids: CATCPRTGGWNEQFF.

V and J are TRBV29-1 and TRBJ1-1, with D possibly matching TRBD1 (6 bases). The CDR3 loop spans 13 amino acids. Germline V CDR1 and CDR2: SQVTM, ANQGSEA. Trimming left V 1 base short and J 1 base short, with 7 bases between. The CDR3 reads CSVEGTANTEAFF. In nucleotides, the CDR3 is TGCAGCGTTGAAGGGACAGCGAACACTGAAGCTTTCTTT.

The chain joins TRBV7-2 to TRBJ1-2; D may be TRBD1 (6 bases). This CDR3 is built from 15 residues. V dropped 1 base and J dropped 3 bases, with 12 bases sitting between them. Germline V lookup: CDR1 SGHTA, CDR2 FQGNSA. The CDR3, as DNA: TGTGCCAGCAGCTTAGATGCCGGGGGCGACTATGGCTACACCTTC. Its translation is CASSLDAGGDYGYTF.